Shown below are 2 T cell receptor beta chains from a single sample sequenced in a study of beta chain features in type 1 diabetes. Study results and limitations: Patients with Type 1 diabetes showed moderately but significantly shorter TCRB CDR3s in all four CD4+ subsets.

Every bit of the isolated RNA underwent reverse transcription, so sequencing read expressed TCRB transcripts. The method was immunoSEQ multiplex PCR; TCRdb's version includes in-frame clones alone and lacks a portion of them. The sample has 150,000 to 200,000 clones; less than 9.5% are singletons. Their antigen targets remain unknown. Sequences were obtained from central memory CD4+ T cells from blood. The receptors were sampled from a middle-aged woman with type 1 diabetes.

This clone was counted only a few times. This chain connects TRBV9 to TRBJ2-2; TRBD2 matches at 11 bases. V lost 4 bases to trimming and J lost 4 bases; unmatched junction nucleotides: 3. The CDR3 covers 15 residues. Germline-derived CDR1 and CDR2 are SGDLS and YYNGEE. The CDR3 nucleotides read TGTGCCAGCAGCCTAGCGGGAGGTCGCACCGGGGAGCTGTTTTTT. This gives the protein CASSLAGGRTGELFF. The variable domain in full, with the rest retrieved from reference TRBV9 and TRBJ2-2, is DSGVTQTPKHLITATGQRVTLRCSPRSGDLSVYWYQQSLDQGLQFLIQYYNGEERAKGNILERFSAQQFPDLHSELNLSSLELGDSALYFCASSLAGGRTGELFFGEGSRLTVL.

There are a few counts of this clone. The V call is TRBV4-2, the J call TRBJ1-5, with 10 positions matching TRBD1. The CDR3 totals 15 residues. Germline V lookup: CDR1 LGHNA, CDR2 YNFKEQ. The V segment lost 3 bases and the J segment 8 bases; nucleotides outside the gene matches: 7. CDR3 sequence: CASSHGDRGVEPQHF. The DNA for the CDR3 is TGTGCCAGCAGCCATGGGGACAGGGGTGTCGAGCCCCAGCATTTT.